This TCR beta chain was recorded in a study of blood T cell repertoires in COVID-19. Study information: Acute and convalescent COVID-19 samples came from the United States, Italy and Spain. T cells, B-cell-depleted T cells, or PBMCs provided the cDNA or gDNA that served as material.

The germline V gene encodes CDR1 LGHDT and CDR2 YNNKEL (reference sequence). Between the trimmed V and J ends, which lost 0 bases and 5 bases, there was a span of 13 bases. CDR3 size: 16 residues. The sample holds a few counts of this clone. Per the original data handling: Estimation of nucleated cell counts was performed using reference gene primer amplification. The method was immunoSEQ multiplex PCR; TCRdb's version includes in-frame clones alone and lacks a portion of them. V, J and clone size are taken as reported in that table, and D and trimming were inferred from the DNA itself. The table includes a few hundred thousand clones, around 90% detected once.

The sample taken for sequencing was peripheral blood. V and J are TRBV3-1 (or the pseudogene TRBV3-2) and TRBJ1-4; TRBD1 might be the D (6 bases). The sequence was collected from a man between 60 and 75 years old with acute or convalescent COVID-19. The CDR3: CASSQDRQALNEKLFF. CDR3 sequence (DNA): TGTGCCAGCAGCCAAGACCGACAGGCCCTCAATGAAAAACTGTTTTTT.